A selection of T cell receptor beta chains follows, all from one sample in a study of shared clonotypes between healthy human individuals. Profiling relied on immunoSEQ multiplex PCR, and the TCRdb table lists in-frame clones only, not all of them. Among more than 1.2 million clones listed, approximately 98.5% were seen once. Specimen: naive CD4+ T cells sorted from blood. These receptor sequences come from a man aged 25-45 years in good health. Each CDR3 is given with its conserved first and last residue.

V	J	CDR3
TRBV4-1	TRBJ1-2	CASSLGGSYGYTF
TRBV5-1	TRBJ2-7	CASSLAGDSYEQYF
TRBV6-1	TRBJ2-2	CASRESGTGELFF
TRBV7-9	TRBJ2-1	CASRDLAGGPFNEQFF
TRBV11-3	TRBJ1-1	CASSFTRNTEAFF
TRBV7-9	TRBJ2-2	CASSLSLGAPPDTGELFF
TRBV7-2	TRBJ2-2	CASSLPWGARTGELFF
TRBV5-8	TRBJ2-7	CASSWLGSSGSLISREQYF
TRBV7-9	TRBJ2-1	CASRGGGNEQFF
TRBV14	TRBJ2-4	CASSQRSGNQQGNIQYF
TRBV9	TRBJ2-1	CASSVVGEQFF
TRBV7-9	TRBJ2-5	CASSPESRTQYF
TRBV10-3	TRBJ2-7	CAINRDGHEQYF
TRBV10-3	TRBJ2-2	CAISESRDASLFF
TRBV10-3	TRBJ2-3	CAISETSGMTDTQYF
TRBV21-1	TRBJ2-7	CASSKRGQGSYEQYF
TRBV5-1	TRBJ2-1	CASSTGLAGGSYNEQFF
TRBV7-8	TRBJ1-1	CASSLSGRGTEAFF
TRBV28	TRBJ1-5	CASSLWRLGGGNQPQHF
TRBV11-3	TRBJ2-7	CASSLGQGVGSYEQYF
TRBV11-1	TRBJ2-7	CASSRTRRCEQYF
TRBV21-1	TRBJ2-7	CASSKIEGGEQYF
TRBV27	TRBJ2-5	CASSIKQGATRETQYF
TRBV29-1	TRBJ2-5	CSVGRRGSMEETQYF
TRBV5-4	TRBJ1-4	CASSPGAPGEKLFF
TRBV18	TRBJ2-3	CASSPGDSAGTQYF
TRBV27	TRBJ2-1	CASSFGRVDEQFF
TRBV30	TRBJ1-1	CAWARTREGTEAFF
TRBV7-2	TRBJ2-3	CASSPRTSGRGTDTQYF
TRBV5-1	TRBJ1-3	CASSPDRGSGNTIYF
TRBV5-1	TRBJ1-3	CASSLEFSGNTIYF
TRBV29-1	TRBJ2-5	CSARTREETQYF
TRBV10-2	TRBJ2-7	CASSPGTGHYEQYF
TRBV7-9	TRBJ1-1	CASRPDRAHTNTEAFF
TRBV5-4	TRBJ1-2	CASSLAAGRYGYTF
TRBV15	TRBJ2-7	CATSRGGTGVYEQYF
TRBV5-4	TRBJ2-3	CASRHSGRAPDTQYF
TRBV28	TRBJ2-1	CASRNSGSGPNEQFF
TRBV21-1	TRBJ2-1	CASSNGHHNNEQFF
TRBV28	TRBJ1-5	CASRARQGWMSNQPQHF
TRBV7-9	TRBJ2-7	CASSLGTGRYEQYF